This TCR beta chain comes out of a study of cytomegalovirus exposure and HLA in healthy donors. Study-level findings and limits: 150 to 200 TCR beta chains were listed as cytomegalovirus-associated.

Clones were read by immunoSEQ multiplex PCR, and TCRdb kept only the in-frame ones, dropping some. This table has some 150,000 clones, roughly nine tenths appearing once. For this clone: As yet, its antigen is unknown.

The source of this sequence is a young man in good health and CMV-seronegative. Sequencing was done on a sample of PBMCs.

DNA for the CDR3: TGCGCCAGCAGCCAGTCCTCAGGGGAGAAACGGTACACTGAAGCTTTCTTT. Protein product: CASSQSSGEKRYTEAFF. The chain uses TRBV4-1 and TRBJ1-1; TRBD1 might be the D (6 bases). Germline V gives CDR1 MGHRA, CDR2 YSYEKL. Trimming took off 3 bases at V and 3 bases at J, with 20 bases between the two ends. The CDR3 extends over 17 amino acids.